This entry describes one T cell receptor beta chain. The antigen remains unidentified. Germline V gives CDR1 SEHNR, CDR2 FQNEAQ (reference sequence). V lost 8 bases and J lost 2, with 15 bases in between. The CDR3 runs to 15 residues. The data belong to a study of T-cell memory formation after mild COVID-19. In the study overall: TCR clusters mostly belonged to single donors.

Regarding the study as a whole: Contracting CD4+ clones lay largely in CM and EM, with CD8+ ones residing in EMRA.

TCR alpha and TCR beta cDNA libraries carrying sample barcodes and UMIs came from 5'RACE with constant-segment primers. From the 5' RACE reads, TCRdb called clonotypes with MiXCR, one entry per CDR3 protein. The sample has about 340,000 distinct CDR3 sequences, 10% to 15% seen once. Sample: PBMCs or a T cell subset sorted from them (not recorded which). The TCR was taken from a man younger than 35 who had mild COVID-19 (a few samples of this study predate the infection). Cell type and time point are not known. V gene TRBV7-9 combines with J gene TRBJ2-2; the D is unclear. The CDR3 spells CASVRLEFNTGELFF. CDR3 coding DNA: TGTGCCAGCGTGCGCTTGGAATTTAACACCGGGGAGCTGTTTTTT.